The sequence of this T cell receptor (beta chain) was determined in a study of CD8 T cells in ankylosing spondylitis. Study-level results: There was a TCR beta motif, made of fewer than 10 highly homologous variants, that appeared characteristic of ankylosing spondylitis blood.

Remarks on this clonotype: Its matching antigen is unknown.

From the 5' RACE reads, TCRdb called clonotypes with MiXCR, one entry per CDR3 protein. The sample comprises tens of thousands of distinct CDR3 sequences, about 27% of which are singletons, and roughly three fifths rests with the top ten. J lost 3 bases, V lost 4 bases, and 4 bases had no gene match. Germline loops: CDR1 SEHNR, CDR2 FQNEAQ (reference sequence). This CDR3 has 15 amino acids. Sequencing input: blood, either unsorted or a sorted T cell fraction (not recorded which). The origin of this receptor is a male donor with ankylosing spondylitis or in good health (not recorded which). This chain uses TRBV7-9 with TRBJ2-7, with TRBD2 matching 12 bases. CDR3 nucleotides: TGTGCCAGCAGCTCATCGACTAGCGGGGGCTACGAGCAGTACTTC. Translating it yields CASSSSTSGGYEQYF.